This T cell receptor (beta chain) was identified in a study of beta chain features in type 1 diabetes. Study results and limitations: Cells with high TCR expression could be over-represented by cDNA sequencing. Type 1 diabetes patients showed fewer insertions and more deletions at VDJ junctions.

Reverse transcription of all isolated RNA meant that expressed TCRB transcripts were sequenced. Measured with immunoSEQ multiplex PCR; TCRdb has only the in-frame clones, and not every one. Of 20,000 to 25,000 clones listed, over 60% are singletons. In the case of this clone: No antigen is known for it.

Germline V gene data show CDR1 as MNHNY and CDR2 as SVGAGI (reference sequence). This CDR3 has 10 residues. V was pared by 8 bases and J by 19 bases, with 8 bases of the junction left unmatched. The sample consisted of Tregs from blood. The gene calls are TRBV6-6 and TRBJ1-6; 7 bases align to TRBD1. The origin of this receptor is a woman aged 40 to 50 in good health. CDR3 in amino acids: CASGRDSLHF. The CDR3 DNA reads TGTGCCAGCGGCCGGGACAGCCTACACTTT.